This TCR beta chain is drawn from a study of blood T cell repertoires in COVID-19. The wider study: Samples representing acute and convalescent COVID-19 were sourced from the United States, Italy and Spain. T cells, B-cell-depleted T cells, or PBMCs supplied cDNA or gDNA.

One Seattle source followed patients from active infection through their disease course. In the authors' methods: Nucleated cell number was recorded as an estimate derived from reference gene primer amplification. Sequencing used immunoSEQ multiplex PCR; TCRdb keeps in-frame clones, though not all of them. For V, J and clone size, that table is used; D and trimming come from the DNA. The table lists roughly 340,000 clones, 88% of them singletons. This CDR3 has 16 amino acids. V gave up 2 bases and J gave up 0 bases; unmatched junction bases: 4. Germline CDR1 is MNHEY and CDR2 is SVGAGI. This chain joins TRBV6-5 and TRBJ2-3, with 8 bases fitting TRBD2. This receptor was identified in a woman between 65 and 79 years old with COVID-19, enrolled during active disease. Sequencing was performed on peripheral blood. The CDR3, as DNA: TGTGCCAGCAGTTACCGGGGGGGGAGAAGCACAGATACGCAGTATTTT. Its protein product is CASSYRGGRSTDTQYF.